The 4 T cell receptor beta chains given below trace back to one sample, sequenced in a study of blood T cell repertoires in COVID-19. The protocol was immunoSEQ multiplex PCR, while the TCRdb copy is restricted to in-frame clones and leaves out a portion. The table has about 24,000 clones, about 88% seen once; the top ten hold 15% to 20%. Material: peripheral blood. These receptors were collected from a human donor in a cohort sampled during active COVID-19.

The rearrangement joins TRBV4-1 to TRBJ1-4; 9 bases match TRBD1. Looked up from germline, CDR1 is MGHRA and CDR2 is YSYEKL. J gave up 8 bases and V 5 bases, and 12 bases lay outside the gene matches. The CDR3 runs to 16 residues. CDR3 protein: CASSSHFGDREEKLFF. CDR3 DNA: TGCGCCAGCAGCTCCCATTTTGGGGACAGGGAGGAAAAACTGTTTTTT.

J is TRBJ2-3 and V is TRBV19, with a tentative D call TRBD1 (5 bases). This CDR3 is 16 amino acids long. Between the trimmed V and J ends, which lost 1 base and 0 bases, there was a span of 11 bases. The germline V gene encodes CDR1 LNHDA and CDR2 SQIVND (reference sequence). The DNA of the CDR3 is TGTGCCAGTAGTATAGGCACAGGAACTAGCACAGATACGCAGTATTTT. Protein: CASSIGTGTSTDTQYF.

This clone has only a few counts. The chain combines TRBV3-1 (or the pseudogene TRBV3-2) with TRBJ1-4; TRBD1 might be the D (5 bases). This CDR3 has 13 amino acids. Trimming pared 5 bases from V and 8 bases from J, leaving 12 bases between. Germline CDR1 LGHDT, CDR2 YNNKEL (reference sequence). CDR3 sequence (DNA): TGTGCCAGCAGCATGACAGTGAGGGAAAAACTGTTTTTT. Protein: CASSMTVREKLFF.

The gene calls are TRBV19 and TRBJ1-1; TRBD1 agrees at 9 bases. J was trimmed by 4 bases and V by 5 bases; bases with no gene match: 14. The CDR3 extends over 17 amino acids. CDR1 and CDR2 (germline): LNHDA, SQIVND (reference sequence). CDR3 in amino acids: CASSPYIDRGFGTEAFF. The CDR3, as DNA: TGTGCCAGTAGTCCCTACATCGACAGGGGGTTTGGCACTGAAGCTTTCTTT.